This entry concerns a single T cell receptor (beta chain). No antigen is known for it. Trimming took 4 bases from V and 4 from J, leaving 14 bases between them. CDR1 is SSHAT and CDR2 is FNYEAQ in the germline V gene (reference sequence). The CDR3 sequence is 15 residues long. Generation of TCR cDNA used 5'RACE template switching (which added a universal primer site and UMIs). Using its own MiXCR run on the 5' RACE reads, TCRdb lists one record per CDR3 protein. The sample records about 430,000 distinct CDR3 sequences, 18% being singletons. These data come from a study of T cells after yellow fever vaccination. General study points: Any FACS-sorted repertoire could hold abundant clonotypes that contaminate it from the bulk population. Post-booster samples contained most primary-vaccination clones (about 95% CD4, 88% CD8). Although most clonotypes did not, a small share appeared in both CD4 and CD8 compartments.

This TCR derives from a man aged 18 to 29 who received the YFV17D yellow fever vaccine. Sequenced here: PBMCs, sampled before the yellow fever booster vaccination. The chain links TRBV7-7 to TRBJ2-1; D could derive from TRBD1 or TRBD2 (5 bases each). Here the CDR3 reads CASSYPGAGYNEQFF. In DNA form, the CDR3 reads TGTGCCAGCAGCTACCCCGGGGCAGGGTACAATGAGCAGTTCTTC.